The 20 T cell receptor beta chains listed next were all sequenced from one sample in a study of identical twins. A single record per CDR3 protein comes from TCRdb applying MiXCR to the 5' RACE reads. The sample has approximately 600,000 distinct CDR3 sequences; around 7.4% are singletons. The same specimen was also included in a second study, on yellow fever vaccine responses in identical twins.

Specimen: PBMCs. Receptors originate from a young woman in good health.

There are many counts of this clonotype. The chain joins TRBV5-1 to TRBJ1-1; 7 nucleotides align to TRBD1. CDR3 length: 15 amino acids. CDR1 is SGHRS, CDR2 YFSETQ, per germline. The trim removed 4 bases at V and 0 bases at J, leaving 6 bases unmatched. The CDR3 here is CASSDKDRVNTEAFF. The CDR3 nucleotides read TGCGCCAGCAGCGACAAAGACAGGGTGAACACTGAAGCTTTCTTT.

The chain couples TRBV11-2 to TRBJ2-1; D tentatively fits TRBD1 or TRBD2 (5 bases each). This CDR3 region has 13 residues. V lost 3 bases and J 6 bases, leaving 9 bases between the germline ends. CDR1 SGHAT and CDR2 FQNNGV come from the germline V gene. The CDR3 loop reads CASSFRGLNEQFF. CDR3 nucleotides: TGTGCCAGCAGCTTCCGGGGCCTCAATGAGCAGTTCTTC. Filled out from reference TRBV11-2 and TRBJ2-1, the complete variable domain reads EAGVAQSPRYKIIEKRQSVAFWCNPISGHATLYWYQQILGQGPKLLIQFQNNGVVDDSQLPKDRFSAERLKGVDSTLKIQPAKLEDSAVYLCASSFRGLNEQFFGPGTRLTVL.

This clonotype came up once. The chain recombines TRBV20-1 with TRBJ2-5; 10 bases match TRBD2. Germline CDR1 is DFQATT and CDR2 is SNEGSKA (reference sequence). The CDR3 extends over 19 amino acids. V dropped 0 bases and J dropped 2; count of bases not matched to a gene: 15. CDR3 in DNA: TGCAGTGCTAGAGATATAAGCGGGGGGGCCTTTAGAGATCAAGAGACCCAGTACTTC. Its translation is CSARDISGGAFRDQETQYF.

This clonotype was found many times. The V and J genes are TRBV7-9 and TRBJ2-7; D possibly uses TRBD1 or TRBD2 (7 bases each). The germline CDR1 and CDR2 sequences are SEHNR and FQNEAQ (reference sequence). Trimming cost V 5 bases and J 1 base, with 18 bases left between them. This CDR3 region has 16 residues. The CDR3 is CASSKTQGRGSYEQYF. The CDR3 DNA sequence: TGTGCCAGCAGCAAGACACAGGGGAGGGGATCCTACGAGCAGTACTTC.

This clonotype has at least ten counts. The chain joins TRBV12-3 or TRBV12-4 to TRBJ2-3; TRBD1 matches 7 bases. This CDR3 is built from 14 residues. V trimming: 4 bases; J trimming: 6 bases; junction bases outside the gene matches: 7. The CDR3 reads CASSYRQGVDTQYF. In DNA form, the CDR3 reads TGTGCCAGCAGTTATCGACAGGGTGTGGATACGCAGTATTTT.

This clonotype was counted many times. The V call is TRBV7-9, the J call TRBJ1-5, with 7 bases fitting TRBD1. Germline assignment: CDR1 SEHNR and CDR2 FQNEAQ (reference sequence). V shed 4 bases and J 4 bases; nucleotides not matched to a gene: 7. CDR3 size: 15 residues. Here the CDR3 DNA reads TGTGCCAGCAGCTGGGGCGTGACAGGGAATCAGCCCCAGCATTTT. Translation gives CASSWGVTGNQPQHF. Full variable domain (missing parts from reference TRBV7-9 and TRBJ1-5): DTGVSQNPRHKITKRGQNVTFRCDPISEHNRLYWYRQTLGQGPEFLTYFQNEAQLEKSRLLSDRFSAERPKGSFSTLEIQRTEQGDSAMYLCASSWGVTGNQPQHFGDGTRLSIL.

This clonotype came up a few times. The chain couples TRBV11-1 to TRBJ2-1, with TRBD2 identical over 11 bases. The germline V gene has CDR1 SGHAT and CDR2 FQDESV (reference sequence). V was pared by 2 bases and J by 7 bases, with 13 bases of the junction left unmatched. This CDR3 region has 18 residues. This chain's CDR3 is CASSLPPRLAGLRNEQFF. CDR3 coding DNA: TGTGCCAGCAGCTTACCTCCCAGACTAGCGGGACTTCGAAATGAGCAGTTCTTC.

This clonotype occurred many times. The rearrangement joins TRBV28 to TRBJ2-2, with D perhaps matching TRBD2 (6 bases). The germline gives CDR1 MDHEN, CDR2 SYDVKM. The CDR3 consists of 13 residues. V lost 2 bases, J lost 6 bases, and 7 bases lay in between. The CDR3 coding sequence is TGTGCCAGCAGTTTAACGGGGGCCGGGGAGCTGTTTTTT. Translation: CASSLTGAGELFF.

Only a few counts were recorded for this clonotype. This chain connects TRBV28 to TRBJ2-7, with a possible D match to TRBD2 (6 bases). In germline, CDR1 is MDHEN, CDR2 SYDVKM. The CDR3 has 14 amino acids. The ends were cut back, 4 bases at V and 3 bases at J, with 13 bases in the middle. The CDR3 nucleotides read TGTGCCAGCAGTTCCGGGGGTTCCCACTACGAGCAGTACGTC. Residues: CASSSGGSHYEQYV.

This sequence joins TRBV19 and TRBJ2-2; 7 bases map to TRBD2. CDR3 length equals 17 residues. V lost 1 base to trimming and J lost 6 bases; unmatched junction nucleotides: 11. Germline CDR1 is LNHDA and CDR2 is SQIVND (reference sequence). The CDR3 here is CASSIAFGGRVAGELFF. The DNA of the CDR3 is TGTGCCAGTAGTATAGCGTTCGGCGGGAGAGTCGCCGGGGAGCTGTTTTTT.

The chain couples TRBV10-1 to TRBJ2-5; 7 bases match TRBD2. The germline V gene has CDR1 WNHNN and CDR2 SYGVQD (reference sequence). V lost 6 bases to trimming and J lost 6 bases; unmatched junction nucleotides: 10. The CDR3 has 14 residues. CDR3 bases: TGCGCCAGCAGCGATAGGACTAGTTTTCAGACCCAGTACTTC. Its translation is CASSDRTSFQTQYF.

This clonotype was seen only a few times. The chain uses TRBV29-1 and TRBJ2-3; 7 bases agree with TRBD2. The CDR3 extends over 15 amino acids. In germline, CDR1 is SQVTM, CDR2 ANQGSEA. The J segment lost 0 bases and the V segment lost 3 bases, leaving 6 bases of the junction unmatched. DNA for the CDR3: TGCAGCGTTGACGGCGGGAGCAGGAGCACAGATACGCAGTATTTT. Its translation: CSVDGGSRSTDTQYF.

This chain joins TRBV11-2 and TRBJ1-1; no clear D gene. CDR3 length equals 15 residues. The germline CDR1 and CDR2 sequences are SGHAT and FQNNGV. V lost 1 base to trimming and J lost 0 bases, with 9 bases between them. CDR3 in amino acids: CASSLVLHLNTEAFF. CDR3 sequence (DNA): TGTGCCAGCAGCTTAGTTCTACACCTGAACACTGAAGCTTTCTTT.

The rearrangement uses TRBV18 and TRBJ2-7; 8 bases line up with TRBD1. The CDR3 has 15 amino acids. J lost 6 bases, V lost 3 bases, and 10 bases had no gene match. CDR1 and CDR2 (germline): KGHSH, LQKENI. This CDR3 reads CASSPLQGAQGEQYF. The CDR3 DNA reads TGTGCCAGCTCACCTCTCCAGGGGGCGCAGGGCGAGCAGTACTTC.

This clonotype was counted ten times or more. The V gene is TRBV10-1, the J gene TRBJ2-3, with a weak D call TRBD1 (6 bases). Germline CDR1 reads WNHNN; CDR2 reads SYGVQD (reference sequence). The CDR3 sequence is 14 residues long. Trimming removed 6 bases from V and 4 bases from J, with 14 bases in between. CDR3: CASSPSQGPDTQYF. CDR3 bases: TGCGCCAGCAGCCCATCCCAGGGGCCAGATACGCAGTATTTT.

This chain links TRBV11-1 with TRBJ2-2, with 11 bases matching TRBD2. Germline V gene sequence: CDR1 SGHAT, CDR2 FQDESV (reference sequence). The J segment lost 6 bases and the V segment lost 2 bases, leaving 11 bases of the junction unmatched. This CDR3 has 18 amino acids. As DNA, the CDR3 is TGTGCCAGCAGCTTACGACGAGAACTAGCGGGAGAGGCCGGGGAGCTGTTTTTT. Translating it yields CASSLRRELAGEAGELFF.

This clonotype was seen more than once but under ten times. This rearrangement joins TRBV12-5 to TRBJ2-7; no clear D gene. The CDR3 is 12 amino acids. V shed 2 bases and J shed 3 bases, with 5 bases lying between them. The germline gives CDR1 LGHNT, CDR2 FRNRAP. The CDR3 sequence is CASGLWVYEQYF. Written as DNA, the CDR3 is TGTGCTAGTGGTTTGTGGGTCTACGAGCAGTACTTC.

The chain carries TRBV12-3 or TRBV12-4 and TRBJ2-5; D may be TRBD1 or TRBD2 (6 bases each). CDR3 length equals 14 residues. Trimming left V 3 bases short and J 2 bases short, with 10 bases between. CDR3 sequence (DNA): TGTGCCAGCAGTTTTCAAGGGGGGCAAGAGACCCAGTACTTC. Protein: CASSFQGGQETQYF.

This clonotype was counted at least ten times. The rearrangement links TRBV12-3 or TRBV12-4 to TRBJ2-1, with a tentative D call TRBD2 (6 bases). Trimming took 2 bases from V and 2 from J, leaving 10 bases between them. The CDR3 consists of 15 residues. CDR3 sequence reads: CASSLRDSTYNEQFF. The CDR3 DNA reads as TGTGCCAGCAGTTTACGGGACTCAACCTACAATGAGCAGTTCTTC.

This clonotype was observed a few times. This chain joins TRBV7-2 and TRBJ1-5, with 7 nucleotides matching TRBD1. The CDR3 is made up of 15 amino acids. Trimming removed 1 base from V and 7 bases from J; junction bases left unmatched: 7. Germline V gives CDR1 SGHTA, CDR2 FQGNSA. The CDR3 bases are TGTGCCAGCAGCTTAGATAGCAGGGGGGACCAGCCCCAGCATTTT. Residues: CASSLDSRGDQPQHF.